This entry lists 14 T cell receptor beta chains sequenced from one sample in a study of vaccination and CD4 T cells after COVID-19. These receptors' targets are unknown. Treatment here: approximately nine-day PBMC culture with coronavirus spike peptide pools or control peptides (ViraFEST assay). Sequenced with the Oncomine TCR Beta short-read assay was DNA taken from cultured CD4+ T cells. TCRdb itself ran the PCR reads through MiXCR, one entry per CDR3 protein. The sample consists of approximately 15,000 distinct CDR3 sequences, roughly 50% of them appearing once. Here the sequenced sample was CD4+ T cells from blood, cultured in vitro, taken before SARS-CoV-2 vaccination. Receptors originate from a human donor who had recovered from COVID-19.

Comment on this clonotype: The junction and the germline gene differ at one end; a read error may be behind it. This rearrangement joins TRBV6-2 or TRBV6-3 to TRBJ2-1; 7 bases align to TRBD1. Germline V lookup: CDR1 MNHEY, CDR2 SVGEGT. The CDR3 covers 10 residues. The CDR3 sequence is CASRSDRVVF. For the CDR3, the DNA is TGTGCCAGCAGGTCCGACAGGGTGGTCTTC.

The chain uses TRBV7-4 and TRBJ2-5; TRBD2 aligns across 13 bases. V trimming: 1 base; J trimming: 2 bases; junction bases outside the gene matches: 4. This CDR3 is 17 amino acids long. Germline V gene sequence: CDR1 SGHVT, CDR2 SQSDAQ. Here the CDR3 reads CASSLEGTSGAQETQYF. The CDR3 nucleotides read TGTGCCAGCAGCTTAGAGGGGACTAGCGGGGCTCAAGAGACCCAGTACTTC.

In DNA, the CDR3 is TGTGCCAGCAGTGAAAGTCACTCCTACGAGCAGTACTTC. Amino acids: CASSESHSYEQYF. The V gene is TRBV2, the J gene TRBJ2-7; D uncertain. V was trimmed by 2 bases and J by 0 bases, leaving 5 bases between them. The CDR3 runs 13 residues. Germline V gene lookup returns CDR1 SNHLY and CDR2 FYNNEI.

This clonotype has only one observation. This chain joins TRBV12-3 or TRBV12-4 and TRBJ2-5, with 12 bases lining up with TRBD2. The J segment lost 4 bases and the V segment lost 3 bases, leaving 12 bases of the junction unmatched. The CDR3 sequence is 18 residues long. DNA for the CDR3: TGTGCCAGCAGTTTGGTACTAGCGGGAGGCCACGGCGGAGAGACCCAGTACTTC. It translates to CASSLVLAGGHGGETQYF.

This clonotype occurred a few times. V gene TRBV27 combines with J gene TRBJ1-2; TRBD1 matches 7 bases. With 10 bases clipped from V and 9 bases from J, the junction kept 11 bases outside the gene matches. The CDR3 totals 12 residues. Germline V CDR1 and CDR2: MNHEY, SMNVEV (reference sequence). In nucleotides, the CDR3 is TGTGCCACTTGGACAGGCGGATTCAGCTACACCTTC. This translates into CATWTGGFSYTF.

A few counts support this clonotype. CDR3 sequence (DNA): TGTGCCAGTACGTTGGGGAATGAAGCTTTCTTT. As protein: CASTLGNEAFF. V usage is TRBV19 and J usage is TRBJ1-1; D is unresolved. V lost 7 bases and J lost 7, with 10 bases in between. This CDR3 has 11 amino acids. In germline, CDR1 is LNHDA, CDR2 SQIVND (reference sequence).

This chain uses TRBV5-1 with TRBJ1-1, with TRBD1 identical over 7 bases. V lost 4 bases, J lost 1 base, and 16 bases stayed unmatched. Germline V gene lookup returns CDR1 SGHRS and CDR2 YFSETQ. The CDR3 length is 18 residues. The DNA for the CDR3 is TGCGCCAGCAGCCAACTCTATCCTACCGGGACAGAGAACACTGAAGCTTTCTTT. Translated, it gives CASSQLYPTGTENTEAFF.

This chain joins TRBV29-1 and TRBJ2-2; 7 positions match TRBD1. With V trimmed by 7 bases and J by 5 bases, 7 bases remained unmatched. Germline V gene sequence: CDR1 SQVTM, CDR2 ANQGSEA. CDR3 size: 13 residues. CDR3 in DNA: TGCAGCGCCGCGGAACAGGGGACCGGGGAGCTGTTTTTT. Translated: CSAAEQGTGELFF.

This clonotype showed up just once. The chain couples TRBV19 to TRBJ2-5; a possible D gene is TRBD2 (5 bases). This CDR3 spans 15 amino acids. The germline V gene has CDR1 LNHDA and CDR2 SQIVND (reference sequence). V was clipped by 6 bases and J by 4 bases, with 18 bases between them. The CDR3 region has the DNA TGTGCCAGTAGGACCTCGGACTTAAGGGTAGAGACCCAGTACTTC. Its translation is CASRTSDLRVETQYF.

This sequence joins TRBV2 and TRBJ2-2; tentatively, D is TRBD1 or TRBD2 (5 bases each). The CDR3 has 15 amino acids. Per the germline V gene, CDR1 is SNHLY and CDR2 is FYNNEI. Trimming pared 0 bases from V and 10 bases from J, leaving 15 bases between. The CDR3 protein is CASSEAKGTTAELFF. In DNA, the CDR3 is TGTGCCAGCAGTGAAGCGAAGGGGACGACTGCGGAGCTGTTTTTT.

V gene TRBV11-2 combines with J gene TRBJ2-7, with TRBD1 matching 7 bases. There are 16 residues in the CDR3. Germline CDR1 reads SGHAT; CDR2 reads FQNNGV. V dropped 0 bases and J dropped 2; count of bases not matched to a gene: 7. The CDR3 nucleotides read TGTGCCAGCAGCTTAGATCAGGGACAGATCCCCTACGAGCAGTACTTC. This sequence encodes CASSLDQGQIPYEQYF.

V usage is TRBV19 and J usage is TRBJ1-1, with D hard to call. Germline loops: CDR1 LNHDA, CDR2 SQIVND (reference sequence). There are 13 residues in the CDR3. The ends were cut back, 7 bases at V and 7 bases at J, with 16 bases in the middle. Here the CDR3 reads CASTPRVGVEAFF. CDR3 nucleotide sequence: TGTGCCAGTACCCCTCGGGTGGGAGTTGAAGCTTTCTTT.

The chain carries TRBV9 and TRBJ1-1; D unresolved. The CDR3 runs to 14 residues. Germline assignment: CDR1 SGDLS and CDR2 YYNGEE. V lost 0 bases and J 1 base, leaving 7 bases between the germline ends. The CDR3 loop reads CASSVGQQNTEAFF. The CDR3 DNA reads as TGTGCCAGCAGCGTAGGGCAGCAGAACACTGAAGCTTTCTTT.

The chain carries TRBV20-1 and TRBJ1-5, with 9 nucleotides matching TRBD1. V gave up 6 bases and J gave up 2 bases; unmatched junction bases: 17. This CDR3 spans 18 amino acids. CDR1 DFQATT and CDR2 SNEGSKA come from the germline V gene (reference sequence). CDR3 coding DNA: TGCAGTGCAACCCCGGGACAGGGTTCTCTTTGGCGCAATCAGCCCCAGCATTTT. It translates to CSATPGQGSLWRNQPQHF.